This TCR beta chain was sequenced in a study of blood T cell repertoires in COVID-19. A note on this clone: The same CDR3 also results from other DNA sequences found in this sample.

The data were produced by immunoSEQ multiplex PCR, yet TCRdb's version contains in-frame clones alone and is incomplete. The table records around 87,000 clones, roughly 88% of them present only once. Source material: peripheral blood. The clonotype comes from a human donor with active COVID-19. The donor label of this sample is uncertain.

The CDR3 DNA is TGTGCCAGCAGTTTAGGACAGGACTACGAGCAGTACTTC. It codes for CASSLGQDYEQYF. The chain carries TRBV27 and TRBJ2-7, with TRBD1 matching over 7 bases. Germline-derived CDR1 and CDR2 are MNHEY and SMNVEV (reference sequence). The V segment lost 2 bases and the J segment 3 bases; nucleotides outside the gene matches: 1. The length of the CDR3 is 13 residues.